This T cell receptor beta chain was sequenced in a study of shared clonotypes between healthy human individuals. On the study more broadly: CD4 naive and memory got three plates each, CD8 naive two, CD8 memory one.

The ends were cut back, 8 bases at V and 0 bases at J, with 4 bases in the middle. CDR3 size: 11 residues. Germline V gives CDR1 MDHEN, CDR2 SYDVKM. A split of CD4+ cells into CD45RA+ naive and CD45RA-negative memory subsets was performed. The authors distributed each subset's genomic DNA evenly over several immunoSEQ plates. Data came from immunoSEQ multiplex PCR; TCRdb stores just in-frame clones and leaves some out. The sample consists of 950,000 to 1,100,000 clones, 78% of them appearing once. Remarks on this clone: This same CDR3 is encoded by further DNA sequences in the sample.

The gene calls are TRBV28 and TRBJ1-2; D is undetermined. Sequencing was done on a sample of memory CD4+ T cells from PBMCs. As to subset: CD45RA-negative fraction. This receptor was taken from a man younger than 30 in good health. Some clones in this sample may be carry-over from other donors' samples. The CDR3 reads CASGPNYGYTF. The CDR3 coding sequence is TGTGCCAGCGGCCCTAACTATGGCTACACCTTC.